The 31 T cell receptor beta chains below come from one sample, sequenced in a study of T cell responses to AZD1222 COVID-19 vaccine. The repertoire was sequenced with immunoSEQ multiplex PCR; TCRdb's copy has only in-frame clones and lacks some. Among 120,000 to 150,000 clones listed, more than 85% were seen once. The sample here was peripheral blood, taken 28 days after the second AZD1222 dose. All receptors come from an adult who received the AZD1222 COVID-19 vaccine.

The V call is TRBV7-9, the J call TRBJ2-1, with TRBD2 matching 13 bases. The V and J ends lost 5 bases and 8 bases, in that order; junction bases with no gene match: 3. CDR3 size: 14 residues. Germline assignment: CDR1 SEHNR and CDR2 FQNEAQ (reference sequence). CDR3 sequence reads: CASSTSGGADEQFF. The CDR3 DNA reads as TGTGCCAGCAGCACTAGCGGGGGGGCCGATGAGCAGTTCTTC.

CDR3 nucleotide sequence: TGTGCCAGCAGCTCGCGCGGGACGAGGGGCGATACTGAAGCTTTCTTT. This sequence encodes CASSSRGTRGDTEAFF. This chain connects TRBV7-6 to TRBJ1-1, with a possible D match to TRBD1 (5 bases). This CDR3 is 16 amino acids long. Germline loops: CDR1 SGHVS, CDR2 FNYEAQ. V was cut by 4 bases and J by 5 bases, with 20 bases left in between.

The V and J genes are TRBV4-2 and TRBJ2-1, with D maybe TRBD2 (6 bases). Germline loops: CDR1 LGHNA, CDR2 YNFKEQ. The V end was cut by 1 base, the J end by 1 base, with 11 bases between. The length of the CDR3 is 16 residues. CDR3 nucleotide sequence: TGTGCCAGCAGCCAAGTCTGGGGGGTTTCCTACAATGAGCAGTTCTTC. As protein: CASSQVWGVSYNEQFF.

This chain uses TRBV18 with TRBJ2-2, with D perhaps TRBD1 or TRBD2 (5 bases each). V shed 5 bases and J shed 2 bases, with 12 bases lying between them. This CDR3 is built from 15 residues. The germline CDR1 and CDR2 sequences are KGHSH and LQKENI. CDR3 sequence (DNA): TGTGCCAGCTCAGGGGCTAGCCGAAACACCGGGGAGCTGTTTTTT. Its protein is CASSGASRNTGELFF.

J is TRBJ2-3 and V is TRBV15, with 7 bases that match TRBD2. Germline CDR1 is LNHNV and CDR2 is YYDKDF (reference sequence). The CDR3 totals 17 residues. The V segment lost 0 bases and the J segment 0 bases; nucleotides outside the gene matches: 6. The CDR3 is CATSRDLADRSTDTQYF. The CDR3 DNA is TGTGCCACCAGCAGAGATCTAGCGGACCGTAGCACAGATACGCAGTATTTT.

V usage is TRBV7-9 and J usage is TRBJ1-1, with D possibly TRBD1 on 6 matching bases. The germline V gene encodes CDR1 SEHNR and CDR2 FQNEAQ (reference sequence). The CDR3 covers 13 residues. V lost 2 bases, J lost 8 bases, and 12 bases lay in between. As DNA, the CDR3 is TGTGCCAGCAGCTTATCAACAGGGATGGAAGCTTTCTTT. Protein sequence: CASSLSTGMEAFF.

The genes are TRBV7-9 and TRBJ1-1; 7 bases agree with TRBD1. Trimming removed 4 bases from V and 4 bases from J; junction bases left unmatched: 6. Germline V gene data show CDR1 as SEHNR and CDR2 as FQNEAQ (reference sequence). The CDR3 runs 14 residues. CDR3 in DNA: TGTGCCAGCAGCTATTCAGGGGGGAGCACTGAAGCTTTCTTT. Translated: CASSYSGGSTEAFF.

The chain has TRBV19 and TRBJ1-6; no clear D gene. Germline V gene lookup returns CDR1 LNHDA and CDR2 SQIVND (reference sequence). V was cut by 9 bases and J by 7 bases, with 13 bases left in between. This CDR3 comprises 13 residues. In DNA form, the CDR3 reads TGTGCCAGCCGGTACCATGGGAATTCACCCCTCCACTTT. As protein: CASRYHGNSPLHF.

V usage is TRBV9 and J usage is TRBJ2-3; TRBD2 matches 7 bases. Germline loops: CDR1 SGDLS, CDR2 YYNGEE. This CDR3 is built from 16 residues. After removal of 0 bases from V and 2 bases from J, the junction contained 6 bases not matched to a gene. In nucleotides, the CDR3 is TGTGCCAGCAGCGTAGGGGCGGGGGTGCACACAGATACGCAGTATTTT. Protein sequence: CASSVGAGVHTDTQYF.

The chain links TRBV4-2 to TRBJ2-1, with TRBD1 matching 8 bases. CDR3 size: 16 residues. V shed 1 base and J 2 bases; nucleotides not matched to a gene: 4. Germline-derived CDR1 and CDR2 are LGHNA and YNFKEQ. CDR3 in DNA: TGTGCCAGCAGCCAAGCACAGGGGGGAACCTACAATGAGCAGTTCTTC. Amino acid sequence: CASSQAQGGTYNEQFF.

The chain's CDR3 is CASSQGVGLGPESSYNSPLHF. CDR3 nucleotide sequence: TGCGCCAGCAGCCAAGGGGTGGGTTTGGGTCCCGAATCGTCCTATAATTCACCCCTCCACTTT. J is TRBJ1-6 and V is TRBV4-3, with unresolved D. V was cut by 1 base and J by 1 base, with 23 bases left in between. Per germline, CDR1 LGHNA and CDR2 YSLEER. The CDR3 is made up of 21 amino acids.

The J gene is TRBJ1-2, the V gene TRBV6-1; D gene ambiguous. The CDR3 is 12 amino acids. Germline V gene data show CDR1 as MNHNS and CDR2 as SASEGT. Trimming pared 2 bases from V and 3 bases from J, leaving 4 bases between. The CDR3 is CASSERDYGYTF. The CDR3 nucleotides read TGTGCCAGCAGTGAACGTGACTATGGCTACACCTTC.

The rearrangement links TRBV29-1 to TRBJ1-2, with 7 bases matching TRBD1. V was clipped by 8 bases and J by 2 bases; unmatched bases: 11. The CDR3 totals 14 residues. CDR1 and CDR2 from the germline V gene are SQVTM and ANQGSEA. The DNA of the CDR3 is TGCAGCATCAGACAGGGAGGGGACAACTATGGCTACACCTTC. This codes for CSIRQGGDNYGYTF.

The chain combines TRBV4-1 with TRBJ1-4, with 9 bases that match TRBD1. Looked up from germline, CDR1 is MGHRA and CDR2 is YSYEKL. V trimming: 2 bases; J trimming: 8 bases; junction bases outside the gene matches: 15. There are 18 residues in the CDR3. For the CDR3, the DNA is TGCGCCAGCAGCCAACTCGGTGGGAGCCGGGACAGGGACGAAAAACTGTTTTTT. Its translation: CASSQLGGSRDRDEKLFF.

J is TRBJ1-1 and V is TRBV7-9, with D uncertain. Trimming removed 1 base from V and 7 bases from J, with 7 bases in between. The CDR3 length is 12 residues. In germline, CDR1 is SEHNR, CDR2 FQNEAQ (reference sequence). The DNA for the CDR3 is TGTGCCAGCAGCTTAGAAAGAGGTGAAGCTTTCTTT. Its protein product is CASSLERGEAFF.

This chain uses TRBV6-5 with TRBJ2-5; a possible D gene is TRBD2 (6 bases). V was cut by 6 bases and J by 5 bases, with 13 bases left in between. This CDR3 contains 13 residues. Germline V gene lookup returns CDR1 MNHEY and CDR2 SVGAGI. The chain's CDR3 is CASSPDYRETQYF. As DNA, the CDR3 is TGTGCCAGCAGCCCGGACTACCGGGAGACCCAGTACTTC.

This clone was detected only once. The rearrangement joins TRBV3-1 (or the pseudogene TRBV3-2) to TRBJ1-5, with TRBD1 matching over 9 bases. Trimming cost V 6 bases and J 6 bases; bases outside gene matches: 6. CDR3 length: 14 residues. Germline assignment: CDR1 LGHDT and CDR2 YNNKEL (reference sequence). The CDR3 sequence is CASSYRGQTQPQHF. In nucleotides, the CDR3 is TGTGCCAGCAGTTACAGGGGGCAAACTCAGCCCCAGCATTTT.

This sequence joins TRBV11-1 and TRBJ1-3, with D tentatively TRBD1 (6 bases). Germline V gene lookup returns CDR1 SGHAT and CDR2 FQDESV (reference sequence). The length of the CDR3 is 12 residues. Trimming pared 5 bases from V and 7 bases from J, leaving 9 bases between. The CDR3 coding sequence is TGTGCCAGCAGCCCGGACAGTAACACCATATATTTT. This codes for CASSPDSNTIYF.

This clone was picked up one time. V gene TRBV19 combines with J gene TRBJ1-2, with D possibly being TRBD1 (6 bases). Germline V gives CDR1 LNHDA, CDR2 SQIVND (reference sequence). The CDR3 runs 14 residues. V lost 7 bases and J lost 3, with 15 bases in between. The CDR3 nucleotides are TGTGCCAGTACCAGCCGCAGGGGTGACTATGGCTACACCTTC. It specifies CASTSRRGDYGYTF.

The chain carries TRBV6-5 and TRBJ1-3; 10 bases fit TRBD1. Germline V gives CDR1 MNHEY, CDR2 SVGAGI. The CDR3 contains 14 residues. With V trimmed by 10 bases and J by 4 bases, 7 bases remained unmatched. The CDR3 coding sequence is TGTGCCACCAGACAGGGGGCATCGGGAAACACCATATATTTT. Translating gives CATRQGASGNTIYF.

The chain joins TRBV10-3 to TRBJ1-1, with D possibly TRBD1 on 6 matching bases. The V and J ends lost 5 bases and 1 base respectively, with 11 bases between them. The CDR3 loop spans 14 amino acids. From germline, CDR1 is ENHRY and CDR2 SYGVKD. CDR3 sequence (DNA): TGTGCCATCAGTTTTACAGGGTCGAACACTGAAGCTTTCTTT. It yields the protein CAISFTGSNTEAFF.

The chain couples TRBV7-3 to TRBJ2-3, with TRBD2 matching 8 bases. CDR3 size: 13 residues. Germline V gene lookup returns CDR1 SGHTA and CDR2 FQGTGA. V lost 8 bases to trimming and J lost 1 base; unmatched junction nucleotides: 2. CDR3 sequence reads: CASQAGGTDTQYF. In DNA form, the CDR3 reads TGTGCCAGCCAAGCGGGGGGCACAGATACGCAGTATTTT.

As DNA, the CDR3 is TGTGCCAGCAGTTTCCAGGGAGCCGGGGAGCTGTTTTTT. Amino acids: CASSFQGAGELFF. This rearrangement joins TRBV28 to TRBJ2-2; D possibly uses TRBD1 or TRBD2 (5 bases each). Germline CDR1 is MDHEN and CDR2 is SYDVKM. Between the trimmed V and J ends, which lost 3 bases and 6 bases, there was a span of 8 bases. The CDR3 sequence is 13 residues long.

This chain joins TRBV30 and TRBJ2-1; D is uncertain. In germline, CDR1 is GTSNPN, CDR2 SVGIG (reference sequence). V gave up 4 bases and J gave up 3 bases, with 7 bases separating them. The CDR3 spans 12 residues. The DNA for the CDR3 is TGTGCCTGGATTTCTAACTACAATGAGCAGTTCTTC. This translates into CAWISNYNEQFF.

This chain uses TRBV27 with TRBJ1-2, with TRBD1 matching over 9 bases. The CDR3 is 15 residues long. J gave up 8 bases and V 2 bases, and 9 bases lay outside the gene matches. Per germline, CDR1 MNHEY and CDR2 SMNVEV (reference sequence). The CDR3: CASSLVGTGYVGYTF. Written as DNA, the CDR3 is TGTGCCAGCAGTTTAGTCGGGACAGGGTACGTCGGCTACACCTTC.

This chain uses TRBV5-8 with TRBJ1-5; the D gene is possibly TRBD1 (5 bases). Germline loops: CDR1 SGHTS, CDR2 YDEGEE. The CDR3 has 16 amino acids. The germline V and J ends were trimmed by 2 bases and 3 bases, with 15 bases remaining between them. CDR3 loop: CASSLGRGETNQPQHF. CDR3 sequence (DNA): TGTGCCAGCAGCTTAGGGAGGGGTGAGACCAATCAGCCCCAGCATTTT.

This sequence joins TRBV9 and TRBJ1-1; no reliable D call. The length of the CDR3 is 14 residues. Trimming cost V 3 bases and J 1 base, with 10 bases left between them. Germline V gene data show CDR1 as SGDLS and CDR2 as YYNGEE. CDR3: CASSDGRRNTEAFF. The CDR3 nucleotides are TGTGCCAGCAGCGATGGACGACGGAACACTGAAGCTTTCTTT.

The J gene is TRBJ1-1, the V gene TRBV15, with D tentatively TRBD1 (5 bases). Germline V gene lookup returns CDR1 LNHNV and CDR2 YYDKDF (reference sequence). V lost 3 bases and J lost 4, with 15 bases in between. The CDR3 has 15 amino acids. The CDR3 region is CATSRSGEGFTEAFF. CDR3 bases: TGTGCCACCAGCAGGAGTGGGGAGGGGTTCACTGAAGCTTTCTTT.

The chain carries TRBV4-1 and TRBJ1-1; 7 bases are shared with TRBD1. Germline loops: CDR1 MGHRA, CDR2 YSYEKL. Trimming took 1 base from V and 0 from J; bases not matched to a gene: 2. The length of the CDR3 is 15 residues. CDR3 bases: TGCGCCAGCAGCCAAGGACAGGGCATGAACACTGAAGCTTTCTTT. Translated, it gives CASSQGQGMNTEAFF.

The J gene is TRBJ1-1, the V gene TRBV6-2 or TRBV6-3; D is unclear. Per germline, CDR1 MNHEY and CDR2 SVGEGT. V lost 5 bases and J 4 bases, leaving 26 bases between the germline ends. This CDR3 region has 18 residues. CDR3 region: CASSTESLGLRVATEAFF. The CDR3, as DNA: TGTGCCAGCAGTACCGAATCGCTAGGGCTAAGGGTCGCCACTGAAGCTTTCTTT.

V gene TRBV27 combines with J gene TRBJ2-7, with 9 bases lining up with TRBD2. Germline V gene data show CDR1 as MNHEY and CDR2 as SMNVEV (reference sequence). Germline trimming cut 5 bases from V and 1 base from J; bases unmatched to any gene: 9. The CDR3 runs 16 residues. The CDR3 loop is CASSAGRLAASYEQYF. CDR3 nucleotides: TGTGCCAGCAGTGCTGGAAGACTAGCGGCGTCCTACGAGCAGTACTTC.